The 28 T cell receptor beta chains given below trace back to one sample, sequenced in a study of blood T cell repertoires in COVID-19. The repertoire was sequenced with immunoSEQ multiplex PCR; TCRdb's copy has only in-frame clones and lacks some. The sample carries approximately 180,000 clones, around 85% recorded once. The sample was peripheral blood. The receptors shown here come from a man aged 55-75 years with acute or convalescent COVID-19.

The chain recombines TRBV10-3 with TRBJ2-2; TRBD1 matches at 9 bases. This CDR3 comprises 15 residues. The germline V gene encodes CDR1 ENHRY and CDR2 SYGVKD. The junction had 5 bases not matched to a gene; V was cut back by 6 bases and J by 3 bases. The CDR3 coding sequence is TGTGCCATCAGCCCCGGACAGGGGTACACCGGGGAGCTGTTTTTT. The encoded protein is CAISPGQGYTGELFF.

This clone came up once. The chain employs TRBV6-5 and TRBJ1-1; 11 nucleotides match TRBD1. The CDR3 consists of 16 residues. Looked up from germline, CDR1 is MNHEY and CDR2 is SVGAGI. Losses at the gene ends were 4 bases for V and 1 base for J; bases not matched to a gene: 5. The CDR3, as DNA: TGTGCCAGCAGTTTCTCCGGGACAGGGGGGAACACTGAAGCTTTCTTT. It encodes CASSFSGTGGNTEAFF.

The chain is built from TRBV6-1 and TRBJ1-6; D uncertain. The germline V gene encodes CDR1 MNHNS and CDR2 SASEGT. V was clipped by 2 bases and J by 0 bases, with 5 bases between them. This CDR3 has 15 amino acids. CDR3 in amino acids: CASSEWSSYNSPLHF. The CDR3 DNA is TGTGCCAGCAGTGAATGGAGCTCCTATAATTCACCCCTCCACTTT.

The chain has TRBV5-5 and TRBJ2-7; D gene uncertain. The germline gives CDR1 SGHKS, CDR2 YYEKEE (reference sequence). V lost 4 bases, J lost 3 bases, and 8 bases lay in between. The CDR3 has 12 residues. The DNA for the CDR3 is TGTGCCAGCAGCCTCCTAAACTACGAGCAGTACTTC. Amino acid sequence: CASSLLNYEQYF.

V is TRBV9 and J is TRBJ2-3, with D uncertain. V gave up 5 bases and J gave up 5 bases, with 9 bases separating them. Per the germline V gene, CDR1 is SGDLS and CDR2 is YYNGEE. The CDR3 is made up of 12 amino acids. The CDR3, as DNA: TGTGCCAGCAGAGGTCCGGGAGATACGCAGTATTTT. Translating gives CASRGPGDTQYF.

The chain uses TRBV4-1 and TRBJ2-3, with 7 bases identical to TRBD1. Germline lookup yields CDR1 MGHRA and CDR2 YSYEKL. V shed 6 bases and J 2 bases; nucleotides not matched to a gene: 8. The CDR3 has 15 amino acids. CDR3 in amino acids: CASSRQGKTTDTQYF. CDR3 DNA: TGCGCCAGCAGTCGACAGGGCAAGACCACAGATACGCAGTATTTT.

The chain joins TRBV28 to TRBJ1-2; 10 bases are a match to TRBD1. Germline CDR1 reads MDHEN; CDR2 reads SYDVKM. The V and J ends lost 5 bases and 7 bases, in that order; junction bases with no gene match: 4. The CDR3 totals 13 residues. The CDR3 reads CASSDGTGAGYTF. In DNA, the CDR3 is TGTGCCAGCAGTGACGGGACAGGGGCTGGCTACACCTTC.

The J gene is TRBJ1-2, the V gene TRBV7-9; D gene uncertain. The germline V and J ends were trimmed by 2 bases and 4 bases, with 8 bases remaining between them. CDR1 is SEHNR and CDR2 is FQNEAQ in the germline V gene (reference sequence). This CDR3 region has 13 residues. CDR3 amino acids: CASSLSGAYGYTF. DNA for the CDR3: TGTGCCAGCAGCTTATCAGGTGCCTATGGCTACACCTTC.

The rearrangement links TRBV28 to TRBJ2-5, with a possible D match to TRBD2 (5 bases). The V end was cut by 5 bases, the J end by 4 bases, with 26 bases between. The CDR3 is 18 amino acids. CDR1 is MDHEN, CDR2 SYDVKM, per germline. CDR3 DNA: TGTGCCAGCAGTCCATTCCTCCGGGTAGCCGGGGAACGAGAGACCCAGTACTTC. The encoded protein is CASSPFLRVAGERETQYF.

The chain links TRBV6-5 to TRBJ1-1; D possibly corresponds to TRBD1 (6 bases). With 4 bases removed from V and 7 bases from J, the gap between germline ends came to 16 bases. CDR1 MNHEY and CDR2 SVGAGI come from the germline V gene. This CDR3 is 14 amino acids long. The CDR3 region is CASSLRGARGEAFF. DNA for the CDR3: TGTGCCAGCAGTTTACGGGGGGCCCGAGGTGAAGCTTTCTTT.

The rearrangement links TRBV18 to TRBJ1-2, with 11 bases identical to TRBD1. Germline CDR1 and CDR2: KGHSH and LQKENI. The CDR3 has 15 amino acids. Losses at the gene ends were 3 bases for V and 2 bases for J; bases not matched to a gene: 2. The chain's CDR3 is CASSPGQGANYGYTF. The CDR3 DNA reads TGTGCCAGCTCACCTGGACAGGGGGCGAACTATGGCTACACCTTC.

This clone was counted between two and nine times. V and J are TRBV5-4 and TRBJ2-4, with D perhaps TRBD2 (6 bases). Trimming stripped 2 bases from V and 8 bases from J, with 20 bases between. Germline V gene data show CDR1 as SGHNT and CDR2 as YYREEE (reference sequence). This CDR3 has 16 residues. The CDR3 coding sequence is TGTGCCAGCAGCTTACCCCGGGGTAGCGGTGGGGACATTCAGTACTTC. Protein: CASSLPRGSGGDIQYF.

The J gene is TRBJ2-3, the V gene TRBV7-2; 7 bases line up with TRBD2. V trimming: 6 bases; J trimming: 5 bases; junction bases outside the gene matches: 11. CDR3 length: 15 residues. CDR1 and CDR2 from the germline V gene are SGHTA and FQGNSA. CDR3: CASSLSGLPGDTQYF. The CDR3 region has the DNA TGTGCCAGCAGTCTTAGCGGGCTCCCCGGAGATACGCAGTATTTT.

The V call is TRBV3-1 (or the pseudogene TRBV3-2), the J call TRBJ1-5; 7 bases map to TRBD1. The V gene's germline CDR1 is LGHDT and CDR2 YNNKEL (reference sequence). This CDR3 has 15 residues. The V gene end was trimmed by 5 bases and the J gene end by 3 bases; junction bases not matched to a gene: 7. DNA of the CDR3: TGTGCCAGCAGCTCCAGCACAGGGGCCAATCAGCCCCAGCATTTT. Amino acids: CASSSSTGANQPQHF.

The chain joins TRBV3-1 (or the pseudogene TRBV3-2) to TRBJ2-7; a possible D gene is TRBD1 (5 bases). Trimming took off 1 base at V and 6 bases at J, with 10 bases between the two ends. CDR1 is LGHDT and CDR2 is YNNKEL in the germline V gene (reference sequence). The CDR3 totals 13 residues. This CDR3 is CASSQVAGREQYF. CDR3 DNA sequence: TGTGCCAGCAGCCAAGTGGCAGGGCGCGAGCAGTACTTC.

The chain has TRBV19 and TRBJ2-1; 7 positions agree with TRBD1. Germline V CDR1 and CDR2: LNHDA, SQIVND (reference sequence). V lost 8 bases and J lost 6; bases outside the gene matches: 10. The CDR3 runs 14 residues. The CDR3 sequence: CASQQGLFRNEQFF. The DNA for the CDR3 is TGTGCCAGTCAACAGGGGCTTTTTCGCAATGAGCAGTTCTTC.

CDR3 sequence: CASSLREVVGKLFF. The CDR3 DNA reads TGTGCCAGCAGTTTACGGGAGGTGGTTGGAAAACTGTTTTTT. V gene TRBV28 combines with J gene TRBJ1-4, with D hard to call. Trimming took off 2 bases at V and 10 bases at J, with 14 bases between the two ends. CDR1 and CDR2 (germline): MDHEN, SYDVKM. The length of the CDR3 is 14 residues.

The CDR3 DNA sequence: TGCGCCAGCAGCCCAAAGACAGGGAGCTCTGGAAACACCATATATTTT. It is translated as CASSPKTGSSGNTIYF. The genes are TRBV4-1 and TRBJ1-3; 7 bases agree with TRBD1. This CDR3 contains 16 residues. Trimming took 4 bases from V and 0 from J; bases not matched to a gene: 6. In germline, CDR1 is MGHRA, CDR2 YSYEKL.

The genes are TRBV10-3 and TRBJ1-3, with D unclear. CDR1 is ENHRY, CDR2 SYGVKD, per germline. The CDR3 extends over 15 amino acids. The V end lost 7 bases, the J end lost 0 bases, and 13 bases lay between the germline ends. The chain's CDR3 is CAIKRQFDSGNTIYF. The CDR3, as DNA: TGTGCCATCAAACGCCAGTTCGACTCTGGAAACACCATATATTTT.

This clone was observed a handful of times. The rearrangement links TRBV30 to TRBJ2-7, with a weak D call TRBD2 (6 bases). Trimming shortened V by 4 bases and J by 4 bases, and 11 bases separated the two germline ends. Per germline, CDR1 GTSNPN and CDR2 SVGIG (reference sequence). CDR3 size: 12 residues. The CDR3 loop is CAWTQRGYEQYF. CDR3 DNA sequence: TGTGCCTGGACCCAACGGGGGTACGAGCAGTACTTC. The full variable domain, in which reference TRBV30 and TRBJ2-7 provide the parts outside the CDR3, is SQTIHQWPATLVQPVGSPLSLECTVEGTSNPNLYWYRQAAGRGLQLLFYSVGIGQISSEVPQNLSASRPQDRQFILSSKKLLLSDSGFYLCAWTQRGYEQYFGPGTRLTVT.

In DNA form, the CDR3 reads TGCGCCAGCAGCTTAGACAGGGATTACAATGAGCAGTTCTTC. It yields the protein CASSLDRDYNEQFF. The V call is TRBV5-1, the J call TRBJ2-1, with 7 bases that match TRBD1. Germline CDR1 and CDR2: SGHRS and YFSETQ. Germline trimming cut 2 bases from V and 4 bases from J; bases unmatched to any gene: 3. This CDR3 is built from 14 residues. The full variable domain, its missing parts supplied by reference TRBV5-1 and TRBJ2-1, is KAGVTQTPRYLIKTRGQQVTLSCSPISGHRSVSWYQQTPGQGLQFLFEYFSETQRNKGNFPGRFSGRQFSNSRSEMNVSTLELGDSALYLCASSLDRDYNEQFFGPGTRLTVL.

J is TRBJ2-2 and V is TRBV7-9; D ambiguous. The CDR3 length is 11 residues. V was pared by 8 bases and J by 7 bases, with 8 bases between. The germline CDR1 and CDR2 sequences are SEHNR and FQNEAQ (reference sequence). The CDR3 reads CASSLIGELFF. The CDR3 DNA follows: TGTGCCAGCTCCCTTATCGGGGAGCTGTTTTTT.

The gene calls are TRBV19 and TRBJ2-7; D unclear. Trimming left V 5 bases short and J 0 bases short, with 14 bases between. The CDR3 consists of 15 residues. Germline V gene lookup returns CDR1 LNHDA and CDR2 SQIVND (reference sequence). The CDR3 protein is CASSSSWAGSYEQYF. The CDR3 nucleotides are TGTGCCAGTAGTTCTTCCTGGGCAGGCTCCTACGAGCAGTACTTC.

This rearrangement joins TRBV2 to TRBJ2-7, with 11 bases aligning to TRBD2. The CDR3 has 18 amino acids. Losses at the gene ends were 1 base for V and 4 bases for J; bases not matched to a gene: 12. CDR1 is SNHLY and CDR2 is FYNNEI in the germline V gene. The CDR3 reads CASSEEGLAGGTPYEQYF. CDR3 nucleotide sequence: TGTGCCAGCAGTGAAGAGGGGCTAGCGGGAGGAACCCCATACGAGCAGTACTTC.

V usage is TRBV28 and J usage is TRBJ2-2; D is uncertain. Trimming took 6 bases from V and 7 from J, leaving 9 bases between them. Germline V gene lookup returns CDR1 MDHEN and CDR2 SYDVKM. The length of the CDR3 is 12 residues. CDR3 nucleotides: TGTGCCAGCAGCCAGACTGGCGGGGAGCTGTTTTTT. Amino acid sequence: CASSQTGGELFF.

The genes are TRBV12-5 and TRBJ2-1; 8 nucleotides align to TRBD2. V was pared by 0 bases and J by 9 bases, with 10 bases of the junction left unmatched. The CDR3 has 16 residues. Looked up from germline, CDR1 is LGHNT and CDR2 is FRNRAP. The CDR3, as DNA: TGTGCTAGTGGTTTGGTACTCTCCCAGCGGGAGTTTGAGCAGTTCTTC. It encodes CASGLVLSQREFEQFF.

CDR3 loop: CASSSRTGFPHEQYF. CDR3 in DNA: TGTGCCAGCAGTTCCAGGACAGGGTTTCCCCACGAGCAGTACTTC. This chain uses TRBV28 with TRBJ2-7, with 8 bases lining up with TRBD1. V trimming: 4 bases; J trimming: 5 bases; junction bases outside the gene matches: 10. This CDR3 is 15 amino acids long. Germline V gives CDR1 MDHEN, CDR2 SYDVKM. The whole variable domain, remainder taken from reference TRBV28 and TRBJ2-7, is DVKVTQSSRYLVKRTGEKVFLECVQDMDHENMFWYRQDPGLGLRLIYFSYDVKMKEKGDIPEGYSVSREKKERFSLILESASTNQTSMYLCASSSRTGFPHEQYFGPGTRLTVT.

This clone was observed a single time. This chain links TRBV6-5 with TRBJ2-7; 7 nucleotides agree with TRBD1. The CDR3 extends over 13 amino acids. Per the germline V gene, CDR1 is MNHEY and CDR2 is SVGAGI. V was pared by 6 bases and J by 5 bases, with 7 bases of the junction left unmatched. The CDR3 here is CASSRTGSDEQYF. In DNA, the CDR3 is TGTGCCAGCAGCCGGACAGGCTCTGACGAGCAGTACTTC.